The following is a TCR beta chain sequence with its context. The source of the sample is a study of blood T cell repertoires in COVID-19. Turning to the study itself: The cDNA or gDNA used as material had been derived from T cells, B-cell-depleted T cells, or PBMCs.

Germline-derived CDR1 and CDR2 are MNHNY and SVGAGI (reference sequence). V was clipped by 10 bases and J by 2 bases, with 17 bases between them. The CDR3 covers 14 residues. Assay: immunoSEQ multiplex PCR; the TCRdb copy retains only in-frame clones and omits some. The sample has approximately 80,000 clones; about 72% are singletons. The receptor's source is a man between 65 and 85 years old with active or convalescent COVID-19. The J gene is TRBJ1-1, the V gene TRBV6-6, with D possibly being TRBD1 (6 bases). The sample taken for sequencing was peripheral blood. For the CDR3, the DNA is TGTGCCACCCAAACCGGGACATTTAACACTGAAGCTTTCTTT. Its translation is CATQTGTFNTEAFF.